This T cell receptor (beta chain) stems from a study of T and B cells in COVID-19 patients. On the study more broadly: Blood was sampled from COVID-19 patients who were either actively infected or recovered. Most recovered patients had mild to moderate COVID-19 treated as outpatients.

Study results and limitations: Clonality of TRB repertoires was high in active COVID-19; recovery brought above-healthy diversity and richness.

Multiplex PCR with BIOMED2 TRB-A/B primer pools amplified TRB rearrangements. TCRdb recomputed calls from the multiplex PCR reads with MiXCR, one row per CDR3 protein. The profile covers 20,000 to 30,000 distinct CDR3 sequences, with less than 35% appearing a single time and more than 1.5% taken by the ten largest. Each TRB amplification used about 250-550 ng of genomic DNA from blood. V lost 5 bases, J lost 9 bases, and 20 bases lay in between. The CDR3 covers 14 residues. Germline assignment: CDR1 SGHDT and CDR2 YYEEEE. Regarding this clonotype: Its antigen is not identified.

This clonotype was obtained from a human donor who had recovered from COVID-19. Material for sequencing was blood. The rearrangement links TRBV5-6 to TRBJ2-5; no definite D call. CDR3 nucleotide sequence: TGTGCCAGCAGTTCGAGATTTATCTCAGTCTCCCAGTACTTC. Translation: CASSSRFISVSQYF.